Sequencing of this T cell receptor (beta chain) was carried out in a study of blood T cell repertoires in COVID-19. This CDR3 has 15 amino acids. Germline lookup yields CDR1 SQVTM and CDR2 ANQGSEA. Under the authors' procedure: Nucleated cell number was recorded as an estimate derived from reference gene primer amplification. Using immunoSEQ multiplex PCR, the repertoire was profiled, and TCRdb retains in-frame clones only, with some absent. The V and J calls and clone size come from that table; D and trimming were worked out from the DNA. The data contain about 190,000 clones, about 80% of them singletons.

The sample comprised peripheral blood. The rearrangement joins TRBV29-1 to TRBJ1-1; tentative D call: TRBD1 (6 bases). The clonotype comes from a man in his 60s with acute or convalescent COVID-19. Here the CDR3 DNA reads TGCAGTGTCTCGGGGGGCTGGGGAATGAACACTGAAGCTTTCTTT. Translated: CSVSGGWGMNTEAFF.